This T cell receptor (beta chain) is from a study of cytomegalovirus exposure and HLA in healthy donors. Study at large: An earlier analysis identified 120 million or so unique TCR beta sequences in approximately 170 million T cells. Study-wide results and limits: As was reported, the HLA-A and HLA-B alleles of most subjects were accurately predicted from TCR beta sequences. Approximately 18,000 TCR beta sequences were associated with HLA alleles at 0.05 false discovery rate in a later analysis.

PCR employed 60 Vbeta and 13 Jbeta primers. Method: immunoSEQ multiplex PCR; TCRdb's copy keeps in-frame clones and lacks some. This table holds 150,000 to 200,000 clones, about four fifths found once. CDR1 and CDR2 from the germline V gene are SGHNT and YYREEE (reference sequence). CDR3 size: 14 residues. Between the trimmed V and J ends, which lost 1 base and 6 bases, there was a span of 10 bases. A note on this clone: Its antigen is unknown.

The chain employs TRBV5-4 and TRBJ1-4; tentatively, D is TRBD1 (5 bases). Sequencing was carried out using PBMCs. The TCR originated in a man aged 45-65 years in good health and CMV-seropositive. CDR3 nucleotide sequence: TGTGCCAGCAGCTTGCGCGGGGGGGATGAAAAACTGTTTTTT. It translates to CASSLRGGDEKLFF.